Below, one T cell receptor (beta chain) is given with its context. Its antigen remains unidentified. Within one base of it there is no much larger clone, and no base qualities were kept. TCR beta CDR3 regions were amplified from RNA transcripts for repertoire sequencing. The first round was an RT-PCR using HTBI primers with the Qiagen OneStep RT-PCR kit, and this first round was followed by a second-round multiplex PCR, then size selection and purification. Sequencing of the libraries was carried out on an Illumina HiSeq2000 in paired-end mode with 100 bp reads. The source study handled its data this way. Reads were processed with SOAPnuke, discarding reads with adapters, uncalled bases, mean Phred below 15, or no exact constant-primer or identifier match. COPE v1.2.5 was used to merge high-quality paired reads. Clonotypes were defined as unique nucleotide sequences and were aligned to IMGT TRB V, D and J references using MiTCR v1.1. Analysis was restricted to V-J combinations with a frequency above 0.0001, which covered 99% to 99.2% of repertoires. A TCR clonal expansion and chaos score per V-J combination was defined as the ratio of F50 clonal expansion to chaos observed in the TCRdist matrix. Welch's t-statistics and random forest were used to reduce the features to approximately 13 V-J combinations, which were then used as input to a naive Bayes classifier. Thyroid-blood repertoire similarity was quantified with the Morisita-Horn index. TCRdb reprocessed the public reads (quality trimming at Q25 with fastp, clone calling with MiXCR) and kept in-frame beta chains. One record per CDR3 amino acid sequence lists the most common genes and DNA. The authors' filters were not applied to this entry. The sample table records around 1.1 million distinct CDR3 sequences; roughly 35% of these occur just once. The ten largest clones add up to 11% of the sample.

These data come from a study of Graves' ophthalmopathy and Graves' hyperthyroidism listed by TCRdb under 2018. In the study overall: Hyperthyroidism was considered stable if no progression to ophthalmopathy occurred within 18 months of follow-up. To tell Graves' ophthalmopathy apart from Graves' hyperthyroidism, and to predict which patients would progress to ophthalmopathy, the study relied on TCR beta repertoire signatures. Once sampling was done, hyperthyroidism patients were given methimazole at a starting dose of 30 mg daily, while ophthalmopathy patients were given high-dose intravenous methylprednisolone. An independent validation cohort comprised around 19 hyperthyroidism patients and 15 to 17 patients who later progressed from hyperthyroidism to ophthalmopathy. In total, approximately 130 blood samples were TCR-sequenced: approximately 42 ophthalmopathy, some 75 hyperthyroidism and some 17 hyperthyroidism-to-ophthalmopathy patients. A discovery set of 100 or so patients (43 ophthalmopathy, 57 stable hyperthyroidism) was enrolled to explore V-J signatures distinguishing ophthalmopathy from hyperthyroidism. In over 5 hyperthyroidism patients, the T-cell repertoire of thyroid tissue was compared with the T-cell repertoire of blood. General conclusions and limits of the study: In cross-validation, the 13-signature model distinguished ophthalmopathy from stable hyperthyroidism with less than 90% sensitivity and 81.08% specificity, while in the test set the corresponding values were about 80% and 75%. In validation, the model predicted ophthalmopathy progression with 55% to 71% sensitivity and about 73% specificity; some 13 predicted patients were CT-confirmed with GO in a median of approximately 6.2 months. Sample size was not statistically predetermined, and group allocation was not concealed from the investigators. Most expanded thyroid clonotypes with a frequency above 0.001 also appeared in blood, which suggests that blood repertoires may reflect the immune response in the thyroid.

The hyperthyroidism patients were 18 to 65 years old and newly diagnosed, with a disease duration of less than 2 months. Patients with other autoimmune diseases, uncontrolled infections, pregnancy or lactation were excluded from the study. Clinical symptoms, serum thyroxine, TRAb, thyroid ultrasound and orbital computed tomography formed the basis of the diagnosis. Total RNA was extracted with Trizol reagent and quality-checked on an Agilent 2100 Bioanalyzer. Reading from cysteine to phenylalanine, the CDR3 counts 17 amino acids. Left in the record is the CDR3 DNA by itself, 51 bases read in frame from the first base. V is pared back by 6 bases and J by 2 bases, with 20 bases lying between the germline termini. The germline V gene (reference sequence) provides CDR1 MNHNY and CDR2 SVGAGI.

The specimen was peripheral blood or thyroid tissue (not recorded which). The TCR comes from an adult man with Graves' hyperthyroidism. The chain employs TRBV6-6 and TRBJ1-3; TRBD1 is a weak D gene call, 6 bases matching. The DNA sequence is as follows: TGTGCCAGCAGCGGGGGAGGGTGGGGGGCGACTGGAAACACCATATATTTT. Its translation reads: CASSGGGWGATGNTIYF.